The 23 T cell receptor beta chains presented below share a single source sample, sequenced in a study of blood T cell repertoires in COVID-19. Some clones are missing from TCRdb's copy, which holds only in-frame ones; the method was immunoSEQ multiplex PCR. This table has around 190,000 clones, 75% to 90% appearing once. The sample was peripheral blood. The receptors derive from a man aged 25 to 45 with acute or convalescent COVID-19.

This sequence joins TRBV19 and TRBJ1-3; 7 nucleotides match TRBD1. Germline loops: CDR1 LNHDA, CDR2 SQIVND (reference sequence). The CDR3 contains 12 residues. V trimming: 11 bases; J trimming: 2 bases; junction bases outside the gene matches: 3. CDR3 DNA sequence: TGTGCCGCCGGACAGGCTGGAAACACCATATATTTT. Translation gives CAAGQAGNTIYF.

The chain recombines TRBV7-9 with TRBJ1-2; 7 nucleotides agree with TRBD1. J lost 2 bases, V lost 5 bases, and 8 bases had no gene match. Germline-derived CDR1 and CDR2 are SEHNR and FQNEAQ (reference sequence). There are 15 residues in the CDR3. The CDR3, as DNA: TGTGCCAGCAGCCCGGGCCGGGACAGCAACTATGGCTACACCTTC. As protein: CASSPGRDSNYGYTF.

The gene calls are TRBV2 and TRBJ2-1, with TRBD2 as a possible D gene (5 bases). The CDR3 is 17 amino acids. V lost 6 bases and J lost 6, with 24 bases in between. The germline V gene encodes CDR1 SNHLY and CDR2 FYNNEI. Here the CDR3 DNA reads TGTGCCAGCAGGAAAGAGGGCCCCCGTCCCGATGTCAATGAGCAGTTCTTC. Translation gives CASRKEGPRPDVNEQFF.

This clone was seen a single time. The chain links TRBV19 to TRBJ1-5, with TRBD1 identical over 8 bases. The CDR3 has 17 residues. The germline CDR1 and CDR2 sequences are LNHDA and SQIVND (reference sequence). The junction had 9 bases not matched to a gene; V was cut back by 2 bases and J by 3 bases. The chain's CDR3 is CASSIFPGGYSNQPQHF. The CDR3 DNA follows: TGTGCCAGTAGTATATTCCCAGGGGGCTATTCCAATCAGCCCCAGCATTTT.

The J gene is TRBJ2-5, the V gene TRBV19, with D maybe TRBD1 (6 bases). The CDR3 is 14 amino acids. V gave up 6 bases and J gave up 4 bases, with 15 bases separating them. Per germline, CDR1 LNHDA and CDR2 SQIVND (reference sequence). The CDR3 loop reads CASSRTGQGETQYF. Here the CDR3 DNA reads TGTGCCAGTAGCCGAACAGGGCAGGGAGAGACCCAGTACTTC. Full variable domain (remainder filled in from reference TRBV19 and TRBJ2-5): DGGITQSPKYLFRKEGQNVTLSCEQNLNHDAMYWYRQDPGQGLRLIYYSQIVNDFQKGDIAEGYSVSREKKESFPLTVTSAQKNPTAFYLCASSRTGQGETQYFGPGTRLLVL.

The chain links TRBV27 to TRBJ2-1; TRBD1 matches 10 bases. This CDR3 contains 16 residues. CDR1 and CDR2 (germline): MNHEY, SMNVEV (reference sequence). After removal of 6 bases from V and 1 base from J, the junction contained 6 bases not matched to a gene. The CDR3 region has the DNA TGTGCCAGCAGACGCTCGGGACAGGGGTCCTACAATGAGCAGTTCTTC. Its protein is CASRRSGQGSYNEQFF.

The chain is built from TRBV19 and TRBJ1-1, with D unclear. V lost 5 bases and J 5 bases, leaving 12 bases between the germline ends. Germline values: CDR1 LNHDA, CDR2 SQIVND (reference sequence). The CDR3 runs 13 residues. The CDR3 protein is CASSLGPRTEAFF. In DNA form, the CDR3 reads TGTGCCAGTAGTCTTGGTCCCAGAACTGAAGCTTTCTTT. The full variable domain, rest sourced from reference TRBV19 and TRBJ1-1, is DGGITQSPKYLFRKEGQNVTLSCEQNLNHDAMYWYRQDPGQGLRLIYYSQIVNDFQKGDIAEGYSVSREKKESFPLTVTSAQKNPTAFYLCASSLGPRTEAFFGQGTRLTVV.

This clone showed up just once. The V gene is TRBV11-2, the J gene TRBJ2-1; D unclear. The CDR3 consists of 12 residues. The germline V gene has CDR1 SGHAT and CDR2 FQNNGV. V was trimmed by 3 bases and J by 4 bases, leaving 4 bases between them. In DNA, the CDR3 is TGTGCCAGCAGCTTCTCTTACAATGAGCAGTTCTTC. Amino acids: CASSFSYNEQFF.

This chain uses TRBV27 with TRBJ1-4; TRBD1 is a possible D gene (6 bases). Germline V gives CDR1 MNHEY, CDR2 SMNVEV (reference sequence). Trimming cost V 2 bases and J 8 bases, with 12 bases left between them. CDR3 size: 14 residues. CDR3 DNA sequence: TGTGCCAGCAGTTTACGAGGGGGTAGCGAAAAACTGTTTTTT. Translating gives CASSLRGGSEKLFF.

This clone was observed a few times. The gene calls are TRBV6-6 and TRBJ1-5, with 8 bases matching TRBD1. Germline V gene lookup returns CDR1 MNHNY and CDR2 SVGAGI (reference sequence). The CDR3 extends over 17 amino acids. V was clipped by 5 bases and J by 1 base; unmatched bases: 10. Here the CDR3 DNA reads TGTGCCAGCAGTCCTATGGGGGGACAGGAGAGCAATCAGCCCCAGCATTTT. Its translation: CASSPMGGQESNQPQHF.

V usage is TRBV5-1 and J usage is TRBJ2-3; D unclear. The length of the CDR3 is 14 residues. V lost 0 bases and J lost 6, with 11 bases in between. Germline V gives CDR1 SGHRS, CDR2 YFSETQ. The DNA of the CDR3 is TGCGCCAGCAGCTTGGTCTGGGCCCCGGATACGCAGTATTTT. Its protein product is CASSLVWAPDTQYF.

This clone was counted once. The chain uses TRBV28 and TRBJ2-2; tentatively, D is TRBD2 (5 bases). Between the trimmed V and J ends, which lost 7 bases and 2 bases, there was a span of 14 bases. The CDR3 consists of 15 residues. Germline CDR1 is MDHEN and CDR2 is SYDVKM. The CDR3 loop is CASNKQGSNTGELFF. In DNA form, the CDR3 reads TGTGCCAGCAACAAACAAGGGAGCAACACCGGGGAGCTGTTTTTT.

The chain combines TRBV5-1 with TRBJ2-7, with 8 bases aligning to TRBD1. Germline lookup yields CDR1 SGHRS and CDR2 YFSETQ. Trimming took 2 bases from V and 1 from J; bases not matched to a gene: 2. The CDR3 is made up of 14 amino acids. CDR3: CASSLRDRSYEQYF. Written as DNA, the CDR3 is TGCGCCAGCAGCTTAAGGGACAGGTCCTACGAGCAGTACTTC.

This sequence joins TRBV4-1 and TRBJ2-3; weak D call: TRBD1 (5 bases). V was clipped by 4 bases and J by 0 bases, with 17 bases between them. The CDR3 contains 17 residues. Per germline, CDR1 MGHRA and CDR2 YSYEKL. The DNA for the CDR3 is TGCGCCAGCAGCCCTAACAGGTTCAGGTGGAGCACAGATACGCAGTATTTT. It specifies CASSPNRFRWSTDTQYF.

The chain carries TRBV5-6 and TRBJ1-5; the match to TRBD1 covers 7 bases. This CDR3 comprises 16 residues. Germline V gene sequence: CDR1 SGHDT, CDR2 YYEEEE. The ends lost 4 bases at V and 5 bases at J; junction bases unmatched: 12. CDR3 protein: CASSRLTGAPDQPQHF. Here the CDR3 DNA reads TGTGCCAGCAGCCGCCTTACAGGGGCCCCCGATCAGCCCCAGCATTTT.

The chain links TRBV5-4 to TRBJ2-1; D is possibly TRBD1 (5 bases). There are 15 residues in the CDR3. V was clipped by 4 bases and J by 3 bases, with 14 bases between them. In germline, CDR1 is SGHNT, CDR2 YYREEE (reference sequence). The chain's CDR3 is CASSPSDKYYNEQFF. CDR3 DNA: TGTGCCAGCAGCCCCTCGGACAAATACTACAATGAGCAGTTCTTC.

J is TRBJ1-5 and V is TRBV4-2, with D tentatively TRBD1 (6 bases). The CDR3 extends over 15 amino acids. Trimming removed 2 bases at V and 4 bases at J, with 12 bases between. Looked up from germline, CDR1 is LGHNA and CDR2 is YNFKEQ. The CDR3: CASSQNQGTNQPQHF. CDR3 sequence (DNA): TGTGCCAGCAGCCAAAATCAGGGGACAAATCAGCCCCAGCATTTT.

The genes are TRBV5-1 and TRBJ2-5; TRBD1 matches at 8 bases. CDR3 length: 15 amino acids. Germline V CDR1 and CDR2: SGHRS, YFSETQ. Germline trimming cut 4 bases from V and 7 bases from J; bases unmatched to any gene: 12. Here the CDR3 reads CASSDRGTGSGTQYF. The DNA for the CDR3 is TGCGCCAGCAGCGACAGGGGCACAGGGTCTGGGACCCAGTACTTC.

The rearrangement uses TRBV19 and TRBJ1-2; 8 nucleotides line up with TRBD1. Unmatched junction bases numbered 9, after V lost 5 bases and J lost 7 bases. The CDR3 runs 14 residues. Germline V gene lookup returns CDR1 LNHDA and CDR2 SQIVND (reference sequence). CDR3 sequence (DNA): TGTGCCAGTAGTCTCAGGACAGGGAGGAGTGGCTACACCTTC. Translating it yields CASSLRTGRSGYTF.

The sample holds one count of this clone. The chain carries TRBV5-1 and TRBJ1-1; 7 nucleotides agree with TRBD1. Germline CDR1 reads SGHRS; CDR2 reads YFSETQ. This CDR3 is built from 15 residues. The V segment lost 3 bases and the J segment 1 base; nucleotides outside the gene matches: 6. The CDR3 is CASSSQTGPNTEAFF. DNA for the CDR3: TGCGCCAGCAGCTCCCAGACAGGGCCGAACACTGAAGCTTTCTTT.

This chain connects TRBV28 to TRBJ2-1, with TRBD2 matching 10 bases. Germline V gene data show CDR1 as MDHEN and CDR2 as SYDVKM. This CDR3 is 15 amino acids long. Trimming at V came to 6 bases and at J to 4 bases, leaving 6 bases not matched to a gene. CDR3 sequence (DNA): TGTGCCAGCAGCGTAGCGGGAGGTATTTACAATGAGCAGTTCTTC. It translates to CASSVAGGIYNEQFF.

This rearrangement joins TRBV9 to TRBJ2-2, with 8 bases aligning to TRBD2. The CDR3 consists of 16 residues. CDR1 SGDLS and CDR2 YYNGEE come from the germline V gene. Trimming removed 4 bases from V and 5 bases from J; junction bases left unmatched: 10. The CDR3 protein is CASSTQSGRRTGELFF. The CDR3 DNA sequence: TGTGCCAGCAGCACCCAGAGCGGGAGAAGGACCGGGGAGCTGTTTTTT.

This chain connects TRBV3-1 (or the pseudogene TRBV3-2) to TRBJ2-5, with 10 bases that match TRBD1. J gave up 4 bases and V 6 bases, and 8 bases lay outside the gene matches. Germline-derived CDR1 and CDR2 are LGHDT and YNNKEL (reference sequence). The CDR3 covers 15 residues. The chain's CDR3 is CASRSGTGVIETQYF. The CDR3 DNA reads as TGTGCCAGCAGATCCGGGACAGGGGTAATAGAGACCCAGTACTTC.